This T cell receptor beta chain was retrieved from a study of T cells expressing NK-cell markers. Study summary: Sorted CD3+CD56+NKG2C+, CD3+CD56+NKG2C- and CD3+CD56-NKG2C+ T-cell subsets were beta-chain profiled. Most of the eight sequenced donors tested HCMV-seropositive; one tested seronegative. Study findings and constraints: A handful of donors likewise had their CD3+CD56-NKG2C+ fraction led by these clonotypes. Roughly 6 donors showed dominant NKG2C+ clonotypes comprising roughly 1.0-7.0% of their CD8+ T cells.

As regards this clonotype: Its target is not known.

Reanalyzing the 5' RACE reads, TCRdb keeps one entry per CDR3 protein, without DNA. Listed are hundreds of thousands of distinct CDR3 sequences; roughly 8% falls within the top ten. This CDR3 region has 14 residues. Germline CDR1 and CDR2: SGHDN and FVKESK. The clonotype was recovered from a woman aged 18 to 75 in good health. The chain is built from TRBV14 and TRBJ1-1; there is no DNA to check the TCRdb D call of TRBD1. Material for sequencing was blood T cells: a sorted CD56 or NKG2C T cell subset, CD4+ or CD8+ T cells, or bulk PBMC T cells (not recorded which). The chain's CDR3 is CASSQVLRGAEAFF.